These 5 T cell receptor beta chains were sequenced from one sample in a study of CD8 T cells in Susac syndrome (dated 2019 in TCRdb). Receptor libraries were prepared by the immunoSEQ multiplex PCR assay. RNA was extracted using the RNeasy kit, and roughly 0.5 to 1 ug of the RNA was reverse transcribed with random hexamers. TCRdb reworked the public reads: Q25 trimming with fastp, MiXCR clone assembly, productive beta chains retained. Each CDR3 protein appears once, grouped with its most common genes and DNA. The sample table contains 400,000 or so distinct CDR3 sequences; only one count was recorded for 75% to 90% of them. The ten largest make up roughly 0.1% of the sample. The sample comprised CD8+ T cells from PBMCs. Receptors originate from a human donor with multiple sclerosis.

The rearrangement uses TRBV30 and TRBJ2-5; possibly TRBD1 for D (7 bases). Deletions cut 0 bases from V and 5 bases from J, with 16 bases between. The CDR3 sequence is 15 residues long. From germline, CDR1 is GTSNPN and CDR2 SVGIG (reference sequence). This CDR3 is CAWSVSGGGRETQYF. For the CDR3, the DNA is TGTGCCTGGAGTGTATCTGGAGGGGGCAGGGAGACCCAGTACTTC.

The CDR3 DNA reads as TGTGCCAGCTCGACGGAAGGGGGCTTAGACACCGGGGAGCTGTTTTTT. It specifies CASSTEGGLDTGELFF. V gene TRBV25-1 combines with J gene TRBJ2-2, with 7 bases aligning to TRBD1. The germline gives CDR1 MGHDK, CDR2 SYGVNS. This CDR3 has 16 amino acids. V shed 8 bases and J 3 bases; nucleotides not matched to a gene: 12.

This sequence joins TRBV12-3 or TRBV12-4 and TRBJ2-1, with 10 bases matching TRBD1. Trimming removed 3 bases from V and 7 bases from J; junction bases left unmatched: 6. The CDR3 loop spans 15 amino acids. DNA for the CDR3: TGTGCCAGCAGTTTGGGACAGGGGTCGGTAAATGAGCAGTTCTTC. This encodes CASSLGQGSVNEQFF.

The CDR3 loop reads CSAREGAMGDEQYF. Written as DNA, the CDR3 is TGCAGTGCTAGAGAGGGGGCGATGGGGGACGAGCAGTACTTC. The chain carries TRBV20-1 and TRBJ2-7, with D possibly being TRBD1 (6 bases). Trimming took off 0 bases at V and 5 bases at J, with 14 bases between the two ends. This CDR3 contains 14 residues. The germline V gene has CDR1 DFQATT and CDR2 SNEGSKA (reference sequence).

This chain uses TRBV18 with TRBJ2-7, with D hard to call. CDR3 length equals 15 residues. V was pared by 1 base and J by 1 base, with 11 bases between. Germline V gene lookup returns CDR1 KGHSH and CDR2 LQKENI. CDR3 nucleotides: TGTGCCAGCTCACCACTTTTTCGTGGGTCCTACGAGCAGTACTTC. Protein product: CASSPLFRGSYEQYF.